Listed below are T cell receptor beta chains from one sample, sequenced in a study of shared clonotypes between healthy human individuals. Method: immunoSEQ multiplex PCR; TCRdb's copy keeps in-frame clones and lacks some. The top ten hold approximately 0.35% of the sample, which has 2,500,000 or so clones, 93% seen once. Sequencing was carried out using naive CD4+ T cells from PBMCs. The source of these receptors is a man younger than 35 in good health. Some clones in this sample may be carry-over from other donors' samples. The CDR3 runs from the conserved cysteine through the conserved F or W. Fields, in order: V gene, J gene, D gene, clone size, CDR3 DNA, CDR3 protein. A D gene is named only where the DNA matches it firmly. Rows may omit the clone size; those that give it use once, few, many or a size class.

V: TRBV2; J: TRBJ2-3; D: TRBD2; size: .; DNA: TGTGCCAGCAGTGTAATAGCGGGAGGACTGGCAGATACGCAGTATTTT; CDR3: CASSVIAGGLADTQYF
V: TRBV19; J: TRBJ1-5; D: TRBD1; size: once; DNA: TGTGCCAGTAGTATCGGGACAGGGGGCTCTAGCAATCAGCCCCAGCATTTT; CDR3: CASSIGTGGSSNQPQHF
V: TRBV6-5; J: TRBJ2-1; D: TRBD2; size: .; DNA: TGTGCCAGCAGGAGACTAGCCAACAATGAGCAGTTCTTC; CDR3: CASRRLANNEQFF
V: TRBV5-1; J: TRBJ1-2; D: TRBD1; size: .; DNA: TGCGCCACCGCCCCCCAACCGGGACAGGGAAACTATGGCTACACCTTC; CDR3: CATAPQPGQGNYGYTF
V: TRBV7-2; J: TRBJ2-7; D: .; size: .; DNA: TGTGCCAGCAGCTTAGGTAGGGGATCCTACGAGCAGTACTTC; CDR3: CASSLGRGSYEQYF
V: TRBV30; J: TRBJ1-5; D: TRBD1; size: .; DNA: TGTGCCTGGGGTCACAGGGGGGATCAGCCCCAGCATTTT; CDR3: CAWGHRGDQPQHF
V: TRBV2; J: TRBJ2-7; D: .; size: .; DNA: TGTGCCAGCAGTGAATACAGCCAGGAGTACTTC; CDR3: CASSEYSQEYF
V: TRBV14; J: TRBJ2-7; D: .; size: .; DNA: TGTGCCAGCAGCCGAACCCTGACCGGGCGCCCCTACGAGCAGTACTTC; CDR3: CASSRTLTGRPYEQYF
V: TRBV6-6; J: TRBJ1-5; D: .; size: .; DNA: TGTGCCAGCAGTTCTGGGGACACTCGCAATCAGCCCCAGCATTTT; CDR3: CASSSGDTRNQPQHF
V: TRBV4-3; J: TRBJ1-5; D: .; size: few; DNA: TGCGCCAGCAGCCAAGATCAGGGACCATCTCAGCCCCAGCATTTT; CDR3: CASSQDQGPSQPQHF
V: TRBV7-9; J: TRBJ2-3; D: TRBD1; size: .; DNA: TGTGCCAGCAGACCGAAGCCGGACAGGGTGGGCACAGATACGCAGTATTTT; CDR3: CASRPKPDRVGTDTQYF
V: TRBV6-5; J: TRBJ1-2; D: .; size: .; DNA: TGTGCCAGCAGTTCCACTTCTAACTATGGCTACACCTTC; CDR3: CASSSTSNYGYTF
V: TRBV5-1; J: TRBJ2-2; D: TRBD2; size: .; DNA: TGCGCCAGCAGCTCCTCAGGACTAGTTGGGGAGCTGTTTTTT; CDR3: CASSSSGLVGELFF
V: TRBV5-1; J: TRBJ2-1; D: .; size: .; DNA: TGCGCCAGCAGCACCTGGCTCCGCGCAACCTACAATGAGCAGTTCTTC; CDR3: CASSTWLRATYNEQFF
V: TRBV15; J: TRBJ2-1; D: TRBD2; size: once; DNA: TGTGCCACCAGCAGGCGGGGGGCGGGACAGGTTTTGTCTAGCGGGAGAGATAATTACAATGAGCAGTTCTTC; CDR3: CATSRRGAGQVLSSGRDNYNEQFF
V: TRBV5-1; J: TRBJ1-4; D: .; size: few; DNA: TGCGCCAGCAGCTTTCCAGACGGTGAAAAACTGTTTTTT; CDR3: CASSFPDGEKLFF
V: TRBV28; J: TRBJ1-2; D: .; size: once; DNA: TGTGCCAGCAGTGGACGAGACTATGGCTACACCTTC; CDR3: CASSGRDYGYTF
V: TRBV5-4; J: TRBJ2-5; D: .; size: .; DNA: TGTGCCAGCTCTATAGGGGCCTGGGAGACCCAGTACTTC; CDR3: CASSIGAWETQYF
V: TRBV6-1; J: TRBJ2-1; D: .; size: .; DNA: TGTGCCAGCAGAGCGGTTAACACTGAGCAGTTCTTC; CDR3: CASRAVNTEQFF
V: TRBV18; J: TRBJ2-1; D: TRBD2; size: .; DNA: TGTGCCAGCTCACCAAGGGCGCCAGCGGGAGTGAAGGAGCAGTTCTTC; CDR3: CASSPRAPAGVKEQFF
V: TRBV4-2; J: TRBJ2-2; D: .; size: .; DNA: TGTGCCAGCAGCCAAGATAGGGGCACCACCGGGGAGCTGTTTTTT; CDR3: CASSQDRGTTGELFF
V: TRBV4-1; J: TRBJ2-5; D: TRBD2; size: .; DNA: TGCGCCAGCACCCCGCGGGCAGGGCCATCTCGGACTAGCGGGATCCAAGAGACCCAGTACTTC; CDR3: CASTPRAGPSRTSGIQETQYF
V: TRBV7-9; J: TRBJ2-7; D: .; size: .; DNA: TGTGCCAGCAGCTCCCTGACACCCCCCTACGAGCAGTACTTC; CDR3: CASSSLTPPYEQYF
V: TRBV28; J: TRBJ2-7; D: .; size: .; DNA: TGTGCCAGCAGTTTATACCGGACAGTGGAGCAGTACTTC; CDR3: CASSLYRTVEQYF
V: TRBV11-2; J: TRBJ1-2; D: TRBD1; size: .; DNA: TGTGCCAGCAAAAAAGGGACAGCCTACTCCTCCTATGGCTACACCTTC; CDR3: CASKKGTAYSSYGYTF
V: TRBV7-9; J: TRBJ1-2; D: .; size: once; DNA: TGTGCCAGCAGCTTGTCGGATTATGGCTACACCTTC; CDR3: CASSLSDYGYTF
V: TRBV7-9; J: TRBJ2-7; D: .; size: .; DNA: TGTGCCAGCAGCACTGGGTCCACCTACGAGCAGTACTTC; CDR3: CASSTGSTYEQYF
V: TRBV5-1; J: TRBJ2-7; D: .; size: .; DNA: TGCGCCAGCAGCAAAGGGGAAACAGGAATTCCCTACGAGCAGTACTTC; CDR3: CASSKGETGIPYEQYF
V: TRBV6-1; J: TRBJ2-7; D: TRBD1; size: .; DNA: TGTGCCACCAGACAGGGGTTTTCCTACGAGCAGTACTTC; CDR3: CATRQGFSYEQYF
V: TRBV6-5; J: TRBJ2-5; D: .; size: .; DNA: TGTGCCAGCAGTTACTCGAGGGAGACCCAGTACTTC; CDR3: CASSYSRETQYF
V: TRBV27; J: TRBJ1-5; D: .; size: once; DNA: TGTGCCAGCAGTTCGAAACCGTACGGTACGAATCAGCCCCAGCATTTT; CDR3: CASSSKPYGTNQPQHF
V: TRBV7-2; J: TRBJ2-2; D: TRBD1; size: .; DNA: TGTGCCAGCAGCCACCTCCTTCCGGGACAGGGGGCTGCCGGGGAGCTGTTTTTT; CDR3: CASSHLLPGQGAAGELFF
V: TRBV19; J: TRBJ1-2; D: TRBD1; size: .; DNA: TGTGCCAGTAGTATACTAAGAGGACAGGGGGCCTATGGCTACACCTTC; CDR3: CASSILRGQGAYGYTF
V: TRBV18; J: TRBJ2-2; D: .; size: .; DNA: TGTGCCAGCTCACCGGGGGACAAAACTCGCGGGGAGCTGTTTTTT; CDR3: CASSPGDKTRGELFF
V: TRBV2; J: TRBJ2-1; D: .; size: .; DNA: TGTGCCAGCAGTGAGGGCTCGTACAATGAGCAGTTCTTC; CDR3: CASSEGSYNEQFF
V: TRBV28; J: TRBJ1-1; D: .; size: .; DNA: TGTGCCAGCAGCCAGACAGCGTTGAACACTGAAGCTTTCTTT; CDR3: CASSQTALNTEAFF
V: TRBV7-3; J: TRBJ2-5; D: TRBD2; size: .; DNA: TGTGCCAGCAGCTTATATCCTTTACTAGCGGGAGTTCGAGAGACCCAGTACTTC; CDR3: CASSLYPLLAGVRETQYF
V: TRBV7-2; J: TRBJ2-2; D: TRBD1; size: .; DNA: TGTGCCAGCAGCTTAGAACAGGGGGCGCCGGGGCTGTTTTTT; CDR3: CASSLEQGAPGLFF
V: TRBV5-8; J: TRBJ1-4; D: TRBD1; size: .; DNA: TGTGCCAGCAGCGCGGGACAGATTAATGAAAAACTGTTTTTT; CDR3: CASSAGQINEKLFF
V: TRBV18; J: TRBJ2-1; D: .; size: .; DNA: TGTGCCAGCTCAAGAAACAATGAGCAGTTCTTC; CDR3: CASSRNNEQFF
V: TRBV6-1; J: TRBJ1-5; D: .; size: once; DNA: TGTGCCAGCAGTGACACAGCCCCTAATCAGCCCCAGCATTTT; CDR3: CASSDTAPNQPQHF
V: TRBV29-1; J: TRBJ2-2; D: .; size: .; DNA: TGCAGCGCAGGGAATTCTAGGGAGCTGTTTTTT; CDR3: CSAGNSRELFF
V: TRBV7-9; J: TRBJ2-7; D: TRBD2; size: .; DNA: TGTGCCAGCAGCTCCGGGACTAGCGGGAGAGGAAACGAGCAGTACTTC; CDR3: CASSSGTSGRGNEQYF
V: TRBV28; J: TRBJ2-3; D: .; size: .; DNA: TGTGCCAGCAGCCGAGACATGAAACTAAATAAACCCACAGATACGCAGTATTTT; CDR3: CASSRDMKLNKPTDTQYF
V: TRBV5-1; J: TRBJ2-4; D: .; size: .; DNA: TGCGCCAGCAGCTTGGGGGCAGTAGCCAAAAACATTCAGTACTTC; CDR3: CASSLGAVAKNIQYF
V: TRBV6-5; J: TRBJ1-5; D: .; size: .; DNA: TGTGCCAGCAGCCCAGTAAAGGTTGTTGATCAGCCCCAGCATTTT; CDR3: CASSPVKVVDQPQHF
V: TRBV20-1; J: TRBJ2-1; D: .; size: .; DNA: TGCAGTGCTAGTCGGAGGGATGAGCAGTTCTTC; CDR3: CSASRRDEQFF
V: TRBV19; J: TRBJ2-1; D: .; size: .; DNA: TGTGCCAGTAGTTCTGGGGGTGTTGAGCAGTTCTTC; CDR3: CASSSGGVEQFF
V: TRBV4-2; J: TRBJ2-1; D: TRBD2; size: .; DNA: TGTGCCAGCAGCCCACAACTAGCGGGAGGGTACAATGAGCAGTTCTTC; CDR3: CASSPQLAGGYNEQFF
V: TRBV5-1; J: TRBJ1-1; D: TRBD1; size: .; DNA: TGCGCCAGCAGCGTAACAGGGGGCGCAACTGAAGCTTTCTTT; CDR3: CASSVTGGATEAFF
V: TRBV11-2; J: TRBJ1-1; D: TRBD1; size: .; DNA: TGTGCCAGCAGCTGGGGACAGTCGGCTTTCTTT; CDR3: CASSWGQSAFF
V: TRBV18; J: TRBJ2-7; D: TRBD2; size: .; DNA: TGTGCCAGCTCACCACAGCGGGAGTTAAGAGAGCAGTACTTC; CDR3: CASSPQRELREQYF
V: TRBV7-9; J: TRBJ2-1; D: TRBD2; size: .; DNA: TGTGCCAGCAGCCCAACGGGACTAGCGGGAGGGCTGGGACGGTTCTTC; CDR3: CASSPTGLAGGLGRFF